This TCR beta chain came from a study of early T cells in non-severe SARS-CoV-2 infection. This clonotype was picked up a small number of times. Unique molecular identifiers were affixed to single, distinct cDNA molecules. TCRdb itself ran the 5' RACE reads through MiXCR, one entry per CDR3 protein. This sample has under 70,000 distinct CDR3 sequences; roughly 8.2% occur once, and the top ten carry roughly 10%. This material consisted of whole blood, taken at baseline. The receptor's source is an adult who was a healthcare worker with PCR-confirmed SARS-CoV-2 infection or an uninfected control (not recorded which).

The CDR3 loop reads CASSQVDLVTFNQPQHF. DNA of the CDR3: TGCGCCAGCAGCCAAGTAGATCTGGTTACCTTCAATCAGCCCCAGCATTTT. The chain recombines TRBV4-1 with TRBJ1-5; D is unclear. The CDR3 covers 17 residues. In germline, CDR1 is MGHRA, CDR2 YSYEKL. Trimming removed 1 base at V and 3 bases at J, with 16 bases between.